Each of the 7 T cell receptor beta chains below was sequenced from the same sample in a study of blood T cell repertoires in COVID-19. Produced via immunoSEQ multiplex PCR; TCRdb's table is partial and in-frame only. The table lists approximately 240,000 clones, around 85% of them singletons. The sequenced material came from peripheral blood. The receptors stem from a woman between 35 and 50 years old with active or convalescent COVID-19.

This chain connects TRBV3-1 (or the pseudogene TRBV3-2) to TRBJ2-3; D is possibly TRBD2 (7 bases). From germline, CDR1 is LGHDT and CDR2 YNNKEL (reference sequence). This CDR3 comprises 15 residues. Trimming stripped 4 bases from V and 3 bases from J, with 14 bases between. The chain's CDR3 is CASSLGGAGTDTQYF. The CDR3 nucleotides read TGTGCCAGCAGCCTTGGGGGGGCGGGTACAGATACGCAGTATTTT.

V is TRBV18 and J is TRBJ2-2; D is possibly TRBD1 (5 bases). Germline loops: CDR1 KGHSH, CDR2 LQKENI. CDR3 length equals 16 residues. Trimming pared 1 base from V and 5 bases from J, leaving 14 bases between. CDR3 nucleotide sequence: TGTGCCAGCTCACCACTTTCCAGGGTAGTTACCGGGGAGCTGTTTTTT. Translated: CASSPLSRVVTGELFF.

This rearrangement joins TRBV3-1 (or the pseudogene TRBV3-2) to TRBJ2-7; D possibly corresponds to TRBD2 (5 bases). The CDR3 length is 13 residues. Germline CDR1 and CDR2: LGHDT and YNNKEL (reference sequence). V was trimmed by 3 bases and J by 5 bases, leaving 11 bases between them. The CDR3 sequence is CASSQRYGDEQYF. For the CDR3, the DNA is TGTGCCAGCAGCCAGAGGTACGGGGACGAGCAGTACTTC.

The chain joins TRBV5-1 to TRBJ1-2; D is unresolved. Germline V gene sequence: CDR1 SGHRS, CDR2 YFSETQ. Trimming left V 2 bases short and J 4 bases short, with 9 bases between. The CDR3 runs 13 residues. The DNA for the CDR3 is TGCGCCAGCAGCTTCACCCAGGCCTATGGCTACACCTTC. It codes for CASSFTQAYGYTF.

This chain joins TRBV6-5 and TRBJ1-3; no firm D call. Germline V lookup: CDR1 MNHEY, CDR2 SVGAGI. V was shortened by 6 bases and J by 0 bases, with 12 bases between the two germline ends. The CDR3 covers 15 residues. The CDR3 spells CASSRTLSSGNTIYF. The CDR3 bases are TGTGCCAGCAGCCGTACCCTGAGCTCTGGAAACACCATATATTTT.

The chain has TRBV2 and TRBJ1-1; D not certain. Germline V lookup: CDR1 SNHLY, CDR2 FYNNEI. V dropped 7 bases and J dropped 3 bases, with 12 bases sitting between them. The CDR3 length is 13 residues. For the CDR3, the DNA is TGTGCCAGCACCAAGGAGGTGGACACTGAAGCTTTCTTT. It is translated as CASTKEVDTEAFF.

CDR3 loop: CASSFRGTNEKLFF. As DNA, the CDR3 is TGCGCCAGCAGCTTCAGAGGTACTAATGAAAAACTGTTTTTT. V usage is TRBV5-1 and J usage is TRBJ1-4; no firm D call. The length of the CDR3 is 14 residues. The V gene's germline CDR1 is SGHRS and CDR2 YFSETQ. Trimming removed 2 bases at V and 2 bases at J, with 7 bases between.